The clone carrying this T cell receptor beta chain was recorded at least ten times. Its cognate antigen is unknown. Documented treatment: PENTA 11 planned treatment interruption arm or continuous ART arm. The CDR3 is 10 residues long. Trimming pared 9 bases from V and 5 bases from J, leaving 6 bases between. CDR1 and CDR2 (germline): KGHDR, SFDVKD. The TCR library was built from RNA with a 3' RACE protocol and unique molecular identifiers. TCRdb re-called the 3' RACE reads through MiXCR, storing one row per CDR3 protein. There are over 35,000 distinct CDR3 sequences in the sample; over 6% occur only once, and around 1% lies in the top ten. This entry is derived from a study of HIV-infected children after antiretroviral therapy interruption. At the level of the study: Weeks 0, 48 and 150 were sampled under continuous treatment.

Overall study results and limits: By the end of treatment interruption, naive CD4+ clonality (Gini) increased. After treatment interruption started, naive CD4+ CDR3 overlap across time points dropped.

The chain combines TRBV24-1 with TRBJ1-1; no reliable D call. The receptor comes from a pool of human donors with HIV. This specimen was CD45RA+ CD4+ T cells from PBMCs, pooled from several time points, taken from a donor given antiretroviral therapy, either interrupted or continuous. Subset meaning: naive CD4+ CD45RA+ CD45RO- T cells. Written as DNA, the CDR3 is TGTGCCACCCCGGGGACTGAAGCTTTCTTT. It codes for CATPGTEAFF.